This T cell receptor (beta chain) was captured by sequencing in a study of T-cell memory formation after mild COVID-19. Turning to the study itself: TCR clustering was largely donor specific. Study-wide findings and caveats: Clonal second-wave expansions that peaked on day 37 had unconfirmed SARS-CoV-2 specificity. CD4+ contracting clones were found mainly in CM and EM, and CD8+ ones in EMRA.

Concerning this clonotype: The target antigen is unknown.

The 5'RACE method, run with constant-segment primers, produced TCR alpha and TCR beta cDNA libraries (carrying sample barcodes and UMIs). TCRdb passed the 5' RACE reads through MiXCR, listing each CDR3 protein once. The table shows hundreds of thousands of distinct CDR3 sequences, with approximately 15% occurring only once. Sequenced material: PBMCs or a T cell subset sorted from them (not recorded which). The source is an adult woman who had mild COVID-19 (a few samples of this study predate the infection). Cell type and time point are not known.

Here the CDR3 reads CASSLAPPGRLQYF. CDR3 in DNA: TGTGCCAGCAGCTTAGCACCCCCCGGCCGCTTACAGTACTTC. The V gene is TRBV7-2, the J gene TRBJ2-7; unclear D gene. Germline loops: CDR1 SGHTA, CDR2 FQGNSA. Trimming removed 0 bases at V and 10 bases at J, with 16 bases between. The CDR3 is 14 residues long.